This is a list of T cell receptor beta chains from one sample in a study of Ad26.COV2.S vaccination and SARS-CoV-2 variants. TCRdb keeps only in-frame clones here, not all; method: immunoSEQ multiplex PCR. The sample contains a few hundred thousand clones, 90% of which appear only once. The specimen comprised peripheral blood, sampled in a trial of Ad26.COV2.S vaccine versus placebo. These receptors all come from a person between 18 and 65 years old who received the Ad26.COV2.S COVID-19 vaccine or a placebo. Each CDR3 is given with its conserved first and last residue. D genes are given only for firm matches. Expanded clones get a size class; other rows say once, few or many, or leave the size out.

d_gene,v_gene,abundance,j_gene,CDR3nt,CDR3aa
NA,TRBV29-1,NA,TRBJ2-1,TGCAGCGTCGATCTCAGGCGGATAGAGCAGTTCTTC,CSVDLRRIEQFF
NA,TRBV5-1,NA,TRBJ1-1,TGCGCCAGCAGCTTTGAAGGGAATACTGAAGCTTTCTTT,CASSFEGNTEAFF
TRBD1,TRBV5-4,once,TRBJ1-1,TGTGCCAGCAGCCCTAAACGACAGGGGGTTTCGAACACTGAAGCTTTCTTT,CASSPKRQGVSNTEAFF
NA,TRBV10-3,NA,TRBJ2-7,TGTGCCATCAGTGGATTAGACATAGATACCTACGAGCAGTACTTC,CAISGLDIDTYEQYF
NA,TRBV13,NA,TRBJ1-1,TGTGCCAGCAGCTTAGGACCGGGACCAATGAACACTGAAGCTTTCTTT,CASSLGPGPMNTEAFF
NA,TRBV10-1,NA,TRBJ1-2,TGCGCCAGCAGTGAGTCGGTGGGCCCGCTGGTCGGGACACCCCTGGGCTATGGCTACACCTTC,CASSESVGPLVGTPLGYGYTF
TRBD2,TRBV19,few,TRBJ2-7,TGTGCCAGTAGTATGGGACTAGCAGCCTACGAGCAGTACTTC,CASSMGLAAYEQYF
NA,TRBV30,once,TRBJ1-5,TGTGCCTGGAGTGGTACCTTTGCAGTTAGCAATCAGCCCCAGCATTTT,CAWSGTFAVSNQPQHF
NA,TRBV2,few,TRBJ1-3,TGTGCCAGCAGGGGACGGTTCTCTGGAAACACCATATATTTT,CASRGRFSGNTIYF
NA,TRBV28,NA,TRBJ1-2,TGTGCCAGCCGCCACAAATATGGCTACACCTTC,CASRHKYGYTF
NA,TRBV4-2,few,TRBJ2-2,TGTGCCAGCAGCCTTGCCGGGACCCTCACCGGGGAGCTGTTTTTT,CASSLAGTLTGELFF
TRBD2,TRBV9,once,TRBJ2-1,TGTGCCAGCAGGCCAGCGGGGGCCTACAATGAGCAGTTCTTC,CASRPAGAYNEQFF
NA,TRBV5-4,NA,TRBJ2-1,TGTGCCAGCAGCTTGTATAGGATGTACAATGAGCAGTTCTTC,CASSLYRMYNEQFF
NA,TRBV14,NA,TRBJ1-5,TGTGCCAGCAGCCAAGGGGGAGCAGCAGGTCACTATCAGCCCCAGCATTTT,CASSQGGAAGHYQPQHF
TRBD2,TRBV27,NA,TRBJ2-5,TGTGCCAGCAATAGCGGGAGGGCCGCCCAAGAGACCCAGTACTTC,CASNSGRAAQETQYF
TRBD2,TRBV14,NA,TRBJ2-3,TGTGCCAGCAGCCGACTAGCGGACCCTAGCACAGATACGCAGTATTTT,CASSRLADPSTDTQYF
NA,TRBV7-2,NA,TRBJ1-2,TGTGCCAGCAGCCACACTTTTACGACTGACAACTATGGCTACACCTTC,CASSHTFTTDNYGYTF
NA,TRBV7-9,NA,TRBJ2-5,TGTGCCACCACCCTGCCCCAAGAGACCCAGTACTTC,CATTLPQETQYF
NA,TRBV28,NA,TRBJ1-1,TGTGCCAGCGGGCCCCCCGTCGTCGGGCGGAGGAACACTGAAGCTTTCTTT,CASGPPVVGRRNTEAFF
NA,TRBV6-5,NA,TRBJ2-7,TGTGCCAGCAGTTACTCGAAATTCGGGGGGCCCTACGAGCAGTACTTC,CASSYSKFGGPYEQYF
NA,TRBV19,NA,TRBJ1-6,TGTGCCAGTAGTATAGATAACTCTCTCCGGGGTTCACCCCTCCACTTT,CASSIDNSLRGSPLHF
TRBD2,TRBV3-1/TRBV3-2,NA,TRBJ2-5,TGTGCCAGCAGCCAATCCGCGGGAGCGTCTTTGGAGACCCAGTACTTC,CASSQSAGASLETQYF
TRBD2,TRBV19,once,TRBJ2-1,TGTGCCAGTAGTAGGCTAGCGGGAGTTATGGATGAGCAGTTCTTC,CASSRLAGVMDEQFF
TRBD1,TRBV7-8,NA,TRBJ2-2,TGTGCCAGCAGCTTAGCGAGGACAGGGGGCTGGTTCGGGGAGCTGTTTTTT,CASSLARTGGWFGELFF
TRBD1,TRBV3-1/TRBV3-2,NA,TRBJ2-7,TGTGCCAGCAGCGCCCGGGACAGGGCTTTATACGAGCAGTACTTC,CASSARDRALYEQYF
NA,TRBV2,NA,TRBJ1-2,TGTGCCAGCAGGTCCGGCGGGGGTGGCTACACCTTC,CASRSGGGGYTF
NA,TRBV25-1,once,TRBJ1-2,TGTGCCAGCAGAGCGGGGGATAGCGACTACACCTTC,CASRAGDSDYTF